The text below deals with one T cell receptor beta chain. CDR3 length: 14 amino acids. Germline CDR1 MNHEY, CDR2 SVGAGI. Trimming removed 4 bases at V and 0 bases at J, with 10 bases between. All enrollees were roughly 18 to 90 years old and from some 24 US areas. Clinical history as reported by participants underpinned cohort assignment. The sample is drawn from a study of blood T cell repertoires in COVID-19. Authors' methods: Using reference gene primer amplification, nucleated cell counts were estimated. Only in-frame clones appear in the TCRdb table, and some are missing; sequencing was by immunoSEQ multiplex PCR. V and J calls and clone size are given by that table; D and trimming were obtained from the DNA. The sample includes 300,000 to 350,000 clones, roughly nine tenths of them seen just once.

The sample was PBMCs or T cells enriched from blood (not recorded which). This clonotype was sampled from a woman under 40 who had recovered from COVID-19. V gene TRBV6-5 combines with J gene TRBJ2-7; D ambiguous. CDR3 region: CASSWSPSSYEQYF. CDR3 DNA: TGTGCCAGCAGTTGGTCTCCGAGCTCCTACGAGCAGTACTTC.